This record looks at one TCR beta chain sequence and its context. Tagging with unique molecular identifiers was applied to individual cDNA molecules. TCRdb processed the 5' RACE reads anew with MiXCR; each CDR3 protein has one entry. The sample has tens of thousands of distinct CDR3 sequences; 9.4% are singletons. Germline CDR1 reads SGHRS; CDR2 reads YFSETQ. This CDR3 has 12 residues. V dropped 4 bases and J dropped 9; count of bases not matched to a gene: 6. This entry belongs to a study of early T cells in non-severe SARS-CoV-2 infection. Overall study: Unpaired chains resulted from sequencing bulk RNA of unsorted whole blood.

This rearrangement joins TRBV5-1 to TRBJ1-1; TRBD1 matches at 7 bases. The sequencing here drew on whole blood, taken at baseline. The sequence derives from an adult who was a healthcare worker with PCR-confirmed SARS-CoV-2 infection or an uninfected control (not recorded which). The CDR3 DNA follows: TGCGCCAGCAGCGCGGACAGGAGGCAAGCTTTCTTT. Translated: CASSADRRQAFF. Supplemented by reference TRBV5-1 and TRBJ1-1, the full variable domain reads KAGVTQTPRYLIKTRGQQVTLSCSPISGHRSVSWYQQTPGQGLQFLFEYFSETQRNKGNFPGRFSGRQFSNSRSEMNVSTLELGDSALYLCASSADRRQAFFGQGTRLTVV.